These 18 T cell receptor beta chains came from one sample sequenced in a study of cytomegalovirus exposure and HLA in healthy donors. Vbeta (60) and Jbeta (13) primers were used in the PCR. Generated by immunoSEQ multiplex PCR, the TCRdb table keeps only in-frame clones and is missing some. Of 95,000 to 150,000 clones listed, 70% to 85% are singletons. What was sequenced was PBMCs. Receptor source: a middle-aged woman in good health and CMV-seropositive.

The rearrangement links TRBV29-1 to TRBJ1-1; tentative D call: TRBD1 (6 bases). Germline V gene data show CDR1 as SQVTM and CDR2 as ANQGSEA. Trimming removed 8 bases from V and 7 bases from J, with 17 bases in between. The CDR3 is 12 residues long. CDR3 in amino acids: CSSAGGGGEAFF. DNA of the CDR3: TGCAGCTCCGCGGGAGGGGGGGGTGAAGCTTTCTTT.

The chain combines TRBV14 with TRBJ2-7, with D unclear. This CDR3 is 13 amino acids long. The germline V gene has CDR1 SGHDN and CDR2 FVKESK. V lost 3 bases, J lost 4 bases, and 10 bases lay in between. CDR3 residues: CASSQWRGYEQYF. The CDR3 DNA follows: TGTGCCAGCAGCCAGTGGAGAGGATACGAGCAGTACTTC. Based on the CDR3 plus reference TRBV14 and TRBJ2-7, the full variable domain is EAGVTQFPSHSVIEKGQTVTLRCDPISGHDNLYWYRRVMGKEIKFLLHFVKESKQDESGMPNNRFLAERTGGTYSTLKVQPAELEDSGVYFCASSQWRGYEQYFGPGTRLTVT.

This rearrangement joins TRBV11-2 to TRBJ2-3; 12 bases are a match to TRBD1. Germline assignment: CDR1 SGHAT and CDR2 FQNNGV. V gave up 3 bases and J gave up 2 bases; unmatched junction bases: 6. The CDR3 covers 17 residues. The CDR3 nucleotides read TGTGCCAGCAGCTTCCGGGACAGGGGGCAAGTCACAGATACGCAGTATTTT. It codes for CASSFRDRGQVTDTQYF.

V gene TRBV7-8 combines with J gene TRBJ2-6, with D possibly being TRBD1 (6 bases). The germline V gene has CDR1 SGHVS and CDR2 FQNEAQ. CDR3 size: 19 residues. V lost 3 bases and J lost 0, with 18 bases in between. CDR3 nucleotides: TGTGCCAGCAGCTTGATCTCAGGGGCAGGGAGCTCTGGGGCCAACGTCCTGACTTTC. Translation: CASSLISGAGSSGANVLTF.

The V gene is TRBV5-4, the J gene TRBJ1-1; D call uncertain. The CDR3 runs 11 residues. The V and J ends lost 4 bases and 6 bases respectively, with 7 bases between them. The V gene's germline CDR1 is SGHNT and CDR2 YYREEE (reference sequence). The CDR3 is CASSRLAEAFF. The CDR3 bases are TGTGCCAGCAGCCGGTTAGCTGAAGCTTTCTTT.

In this sample, this clone turned up a few times. Since a far larger clone is one base different, this is likely a read error. This chain's CDR3 is CASSLDPTFSYEQYF. CDR3 DNA sequence: TGCGCCAGCAGCTTAGACCCGACTTTCTCCTACGAGCAGTACTTC. J is TRBJ2-7 and V is TRBV5-1; D is ambiguous. Germline V gives CDR1 SGHRS, CDR2 YFSETQ. Trimming removed 2 bases from V and 0 bases from J, with 12 bases in between. The CDR3 loop spans 15 amino acids.

This clone showed up many times. The chain recombines TRBV7-9 with TRBJ2-7, with D hard to call. CDR3 length: 15 residues. Trimming removed 1 base at V and 0 bases at J, with 10 bases between. Germline V lookup: CDR1 SEHNR, CDR2 FQNEAQ (reference sequence). The CDR3 region has the DNA TGTGCCAGCAGCTTAGACCCGACTTTCTCCTACGAGCAGTACTTC. Its protein product is CASSLDPTFSYEQYF.

The rearrangement joins TRBV5-1 to TRBJ2-7, with 7 bases that match TRBD1. The CDR3 has 14 amino acids. CDR1 SGHRS and CDR2 YFSETQ come from the germline V gene. The trim removed 4 bases at V and 4 bases at J, leaving 8 bases unmatched. Here the CDR3 reads CASSTRQGVYEQYF. For the CDR3, the DNA is TGCGCCAGCAGCACAAGACAGGGAGTATACGAGCAGTACTTC. Full variable domain (remainder filled in from reference TRBV5-1 and TRBJ2-7): KAGVTQTPRYLIKTRGQQVTLSCSPISGHRSVSWYQQTPGQGLQFLFEYFSETQRNKGNFPGRFSGRQFSNSRSEMNVSTLELGDSALYLCASSTRQGVYEQYFGPGTRLTVT.

This clone came up a few times. The CDR3 DNA sequence: TGCGCCAGCAGCCAAGAATGGCGGGACACAGATACGCAGTATTTT. This sequence encodes CASSQEWRDTDTQYF. J is TRBJ2-3 and V is TRBV4-1, with D possibly matching TRBD2 (6 bases). Germline CDR1 and CDR2: MGHRA and YSYEKL. V lost 0 bases and J lost 2, with 9 bases in between. This CDR3 contains 15 residues.

The V and J genes are TRBV6-6 and TRBJ1-4, with 11 bases that match TRBD1. The CDR3 runs to 14 residues. Unmatched junction bases numbered 5, after V lost 7 bases and J lost 7 bases. The germline gives CDR1 MNHNY, CDR2 SVGAGI (reference sequence). This chain's CDR3 is CASTPDRGLEKLFF. CDR3 nucleotides: TGTGCCAGCACCCCGGACAGGGGGCTTGAAAAACTGTTTTTT.

This clone was counted a few times. This rearrangement joins TRBV5-4 to TRBJ2-1, with 8 nucleotides matching TRBD1. Unmatched junction bases numbered 11, after V lost 0 bases and J lost 6 bases. Per the germline V gene, CDR1 is SGHNT and CDR2 is YYREEE (reference sequence). CDR3 length equals 17 residues. The CDR3 here is CASSLGAWDRLRNEQFF. DNA for the CDR3: TGTGCCAGCAGCTTGGGAGCTTGGGACAGGCTTCGCAATGAGCAGTTCTTC.

This chain connects TRBV18 to TRBJ1-1; 8 nucleotides align to TRBD1. This CDR3 is built from 15 residues. From germline, CDR1 is KGHSH and CDR2 LQKENI. After removal of 1 base from V and 1 base from J, the junction contained 2 bases not matched to a gene. In nucleotides, the CDR3 is TGTGCCAGCTCACCACAGACAGGGGAGAACACTGAAGCTTTCTTT. As protein: CASSPQTGENTEAFF. Full variable domain (missing parts from reference TRBV18 and TRBJ1-1): NAGVMQNPRHLVRRRGQEARLRCSPMKGHSHVYWYRQLPEEGLKFMVYLQKENIIDESGMPKERFSAEFPKEGPSILRIQQVVRGDSAAYFCASSPQTGENTEAFFGQGTRLTVV.

The chain combines TRBV7-9 with TRBJ2-1; 9 bases are a match to TRBD2. Per germline, CDR1 SEHNR and CDR2 FQNEAQ (reference sequence). Trimming at V came to 5 bases and at J to 7 bases, leaving 9 bases not matched to a gene. The CDR3 is 15 residues long. The CDR3 is CASSLVSGRWNEQFF. CDR3 nucleotides: TGTGCCAGCAGCCTCGTCAGCGGGAGGTGGAATGAGCAGTTCTTC.

This chain connects TRBV6-1 to TRBJ2-7, with TRBD2 as a possible D gene (5 bases). From germline, CDR1 is MNHNS and CDR2 SASEGT. This CDR3 spans 14 amino acids. Trimming pared 7 bases from V and 3 bases from J, leaving 16 bases between. Here the CDR3 reads CASMRAVGNYEQYF. CDR3 in DNA: TGTGCCAGCATGAGGGCCGTCGGGAACTACGAGCAGTACTTC.

The chain uses TRBV27 and TRBJ2-2; TRBD1 aligns across 7 bases. V lost 1 base to trimming and J lost 6 bases; unmatched junction nucleotides: 2. The CDR3 totals 14 residues. Germline CDR1 and CDR2: MNHEY and SMNVEV (reference sequence). CDR3 nucleotide sequence: TGTGCCAGCAGTTTATTCACAGGGGCCGGGGAGCTGTTTTTT. This codes for CASSLFTGAGELFF.

The chain combines TRBV9 with TRBJ2-1; weak D call: TRBD2 (6 bases). Germline V gene lookup returns CDR1 SGDLS and CDR2 YYNGEE. Trimming took off 0 bases at V and 3 bases at J, with 10 bases between the two ends. This CDR3 region has 15 residues. DNA of the CDR3: TGTGCCAGCAGCGTAGAAGGGGACTTCTACAATGAGCAGTTCTTC. It yields the protein CASSVEGDFYNEQFF.

This clone appeared once. The chain recombines TRBV11-2 with TRBJ1-3, with D maybe TRBD1 (5 bases). The CDR3 sequence is 15 residues long. Germline CDR1 and CDR2: SGHAT and FQNNGV. V lost 6 bases, J lost 0 bases, and 12 bases lay in between. The CDR3 DNA reads TGTGCCAGCAGAGCCGGGACTTCCTCTGGAAACACCATATATTTT. Translated, it gives CASRAGTSSGNTIYF.

The V call is TRBV5-1, the J call TRBJ1-6; 7 bases are shared with TRBD1. Germline lookup yields CDR1 SGHRS and CDR2 YFSETQ. V dropped 4 bases and J dropped 7; count of bases not matched to a gene: 5. The CDR3 length is 14 residues. As DNA, the CDR3 is TGCGCCAGCAGCCGGGACAGTGAAAATTCACCCCTCCACTTT. Residues: CASSRDSENSPLHF.